This T cell receptor beta chain was profiled in a study of siplizumab effects on memory and regulatory T cells. Study observations and caveats: Roughly 80-97% of proliferating clones (CD4+ or CD8+) could not be assigned a naive or memory phenotype.

This clone showed up just a few times. Its target is not known. The germline gene is not matched at one end of the junction; a read error may be the cause. The protocol was immunoSEQ multiplex PCR, while the TCRdb copy is restricted to in-frame clones and leaves out a portion. The sample lists 97,000 or so clones; around 90% were seen once. Germline V lookup: CDR1 MNHNS, CDR2 SASEGT. CDR3 length equals 11 residues. The TCR was taken from a human donor in good health. This chain links TRBV6-1 with TRBJ1-2; no clear D gene. Sequencing used CD4+ T cells sorted from blood. The CDR3 sequence is CASSTPSPCGF. The DNA of the CDR3 is TGTGCCAGCAGTACTCCCAGCCCTTGTGGCTTC.